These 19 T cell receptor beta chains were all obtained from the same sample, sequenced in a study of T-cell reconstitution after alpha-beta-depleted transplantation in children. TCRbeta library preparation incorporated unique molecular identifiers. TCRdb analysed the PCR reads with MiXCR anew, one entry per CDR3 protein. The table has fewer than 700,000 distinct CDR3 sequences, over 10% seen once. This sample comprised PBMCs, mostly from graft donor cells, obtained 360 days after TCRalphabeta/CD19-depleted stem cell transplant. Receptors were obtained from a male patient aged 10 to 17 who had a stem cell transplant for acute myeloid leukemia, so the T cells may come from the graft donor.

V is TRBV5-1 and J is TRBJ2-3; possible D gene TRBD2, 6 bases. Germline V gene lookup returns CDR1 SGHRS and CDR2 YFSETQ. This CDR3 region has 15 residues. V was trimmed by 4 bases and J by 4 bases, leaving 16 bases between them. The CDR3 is CASSPGLSGPDTQYF. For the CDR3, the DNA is TGCGCCAGCAGCCCCGGACTATCCGGACCAGATACGCAGTATTTT.

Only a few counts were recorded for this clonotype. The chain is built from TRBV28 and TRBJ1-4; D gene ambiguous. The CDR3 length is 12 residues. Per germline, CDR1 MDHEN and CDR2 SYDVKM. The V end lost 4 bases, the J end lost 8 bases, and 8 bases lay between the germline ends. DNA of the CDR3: TGTGCCAGCAGTTGGTTTGGAGAAAAACTGTTTTTT. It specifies CASSWFGEKLFF.

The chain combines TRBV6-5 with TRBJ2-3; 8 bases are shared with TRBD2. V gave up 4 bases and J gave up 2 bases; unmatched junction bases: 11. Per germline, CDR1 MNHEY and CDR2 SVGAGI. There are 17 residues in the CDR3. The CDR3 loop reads CASSWSLAVGNTDTQYF. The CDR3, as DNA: TGTGCCAGCAGTTGGTCACTAGCGGTCGGGAACACAGATACGCAGTATTTT.

The CDR3 nucleotides are TGCAGCGTACAGGGGGTCGTCACAGATACGCAGTATTTT. Protein: CSVQGVVTDTQYF. This chain links TRBV29-1 with TRBJ2-3; 8 bases agree with TRBD1. Germline values: CDR1 SQVTM, CDR2 ANQGSEA. Trimming took 6 bases from V and 2 from J; bases not matched to a gene: 4. This CDR3 is 13 amino acids long.

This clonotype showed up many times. The CDR3, as DNA: TGTGCCAGCAGCTTAGACTACTCCCCGAACATTCAGTACTTC. Translating it yields CASSLDYSPNIQYF. The gene calls are TRBV7-2 and TRBJ2-4, with D unclear. This CDR3 has 14 residues. Trimming pared 1 base from V and 7 bases from J, leaving 11 bases between. CDR1 SGHTA and CDR2 FQGNSA come from the germline V gene.

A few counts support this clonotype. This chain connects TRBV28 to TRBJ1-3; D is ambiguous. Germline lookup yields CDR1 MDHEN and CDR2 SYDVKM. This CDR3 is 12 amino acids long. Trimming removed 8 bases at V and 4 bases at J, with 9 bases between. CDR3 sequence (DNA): TGTGCCAGCGCCCCTTTCGGAAACACCATATATTTT. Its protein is CASAPFGNTIYF.

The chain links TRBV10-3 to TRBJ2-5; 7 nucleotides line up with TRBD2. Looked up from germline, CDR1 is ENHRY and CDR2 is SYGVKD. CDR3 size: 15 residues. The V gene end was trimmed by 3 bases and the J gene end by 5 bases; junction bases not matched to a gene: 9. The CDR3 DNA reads TGTGCCATCAGTGACTTTCCGGGGGGTTCCGAGACCCAGTACTTC. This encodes CAISDFPGGSETQYF.

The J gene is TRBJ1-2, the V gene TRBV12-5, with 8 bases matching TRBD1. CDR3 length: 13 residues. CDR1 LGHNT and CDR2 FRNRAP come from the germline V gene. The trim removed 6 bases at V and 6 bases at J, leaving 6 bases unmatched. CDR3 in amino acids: CASGSTGVNGYTF. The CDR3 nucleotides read TGTGCTAGTGGATCGACAGGGGTGAATGGCTACACCTTC.

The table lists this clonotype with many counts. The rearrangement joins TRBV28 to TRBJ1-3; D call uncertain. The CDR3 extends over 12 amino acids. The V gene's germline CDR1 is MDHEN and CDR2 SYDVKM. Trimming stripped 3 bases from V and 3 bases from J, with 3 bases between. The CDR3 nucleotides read TGTGCCAGCAGTTTGCTTGGAAACACCATATATTTT. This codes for CASSLLGNTIYF.

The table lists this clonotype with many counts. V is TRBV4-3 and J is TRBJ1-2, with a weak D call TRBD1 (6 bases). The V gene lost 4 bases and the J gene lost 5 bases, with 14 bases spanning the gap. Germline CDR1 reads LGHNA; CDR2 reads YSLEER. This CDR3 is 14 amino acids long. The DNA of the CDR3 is TGCGCCAGCAGCCTAGGACAGCCTGGGTATGGCTACACCTTC. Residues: CASSLGQPGYGYTF.

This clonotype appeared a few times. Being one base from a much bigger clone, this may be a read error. CDR3 bases: TGTGCCAGCAGTTATAATGAAAAACTGTTTTTT. Its protein product is CASSYNEKLFF. The V call is TRBV6-5, the J call TRBJ1-4; D is unclear. The CDR3 has 11 residues. From germline, CDR1 is MNHEY and CDR2 SVGAGI. V shed 3 bases and J shed 4 bases, with 0 bases lying between them.

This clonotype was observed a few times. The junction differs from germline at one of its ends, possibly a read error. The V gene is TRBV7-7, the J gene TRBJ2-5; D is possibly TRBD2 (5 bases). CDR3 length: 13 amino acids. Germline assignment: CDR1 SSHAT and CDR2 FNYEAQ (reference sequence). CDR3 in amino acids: CASSLASYETQYF. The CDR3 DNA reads TGTGCTAGCAGCTTAGCGAGTTACGAGACCCAGTACTTC.

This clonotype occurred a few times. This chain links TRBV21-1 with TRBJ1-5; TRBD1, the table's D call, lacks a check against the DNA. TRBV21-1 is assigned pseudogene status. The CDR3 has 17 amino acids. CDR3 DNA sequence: TGTGCCAGCAGCAAAGCGTGGGGGGGCGCGAGCAATCAGCCCCAGCATTTT. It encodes CASSKAWGGASNQPQHF.

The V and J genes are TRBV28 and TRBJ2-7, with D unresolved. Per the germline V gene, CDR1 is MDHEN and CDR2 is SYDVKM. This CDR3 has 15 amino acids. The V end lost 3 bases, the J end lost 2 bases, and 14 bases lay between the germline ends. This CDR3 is CASSLGQVSTYEQYF. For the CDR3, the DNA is TGTGCCAGCAGTTTGGGCCAGGTCAGCACCTACGAGCAGTACTTC.

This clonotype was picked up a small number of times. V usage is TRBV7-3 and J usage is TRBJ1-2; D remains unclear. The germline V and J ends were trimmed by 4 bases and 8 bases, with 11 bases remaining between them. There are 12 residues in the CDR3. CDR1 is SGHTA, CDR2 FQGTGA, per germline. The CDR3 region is CASSWNGFGYTF. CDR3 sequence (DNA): TGTGCCAGCAGCTGGAACGGCTTCGGCTACACCTTC.

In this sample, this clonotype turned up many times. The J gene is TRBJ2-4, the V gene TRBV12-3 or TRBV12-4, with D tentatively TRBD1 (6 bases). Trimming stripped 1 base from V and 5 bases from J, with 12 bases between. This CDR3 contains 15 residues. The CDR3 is CASSLVWGLENIQYF. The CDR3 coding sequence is TGTGCCAGCAGTTTAGTCTGGGGGCTAGAAAACATTCAGTACTTC.

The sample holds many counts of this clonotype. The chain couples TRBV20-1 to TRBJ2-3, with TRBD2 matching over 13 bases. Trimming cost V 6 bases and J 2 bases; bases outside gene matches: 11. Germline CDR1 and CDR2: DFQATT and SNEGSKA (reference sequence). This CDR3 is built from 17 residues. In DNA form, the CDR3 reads TGCAGTGCACTACTAGCGGGAGGGGTACTTTCCACAGATACGCAGTATTTT. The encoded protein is CSALLAGGVLSTDTQYF.

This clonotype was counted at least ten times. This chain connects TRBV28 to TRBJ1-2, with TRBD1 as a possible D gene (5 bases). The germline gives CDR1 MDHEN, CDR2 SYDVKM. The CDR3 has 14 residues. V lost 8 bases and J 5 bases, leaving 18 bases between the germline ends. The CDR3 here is CASATVQQAYGYTF. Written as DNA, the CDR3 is TGTGCCAGCGCGACCGTTCAACAGGCGTATGGCTACACCTTC.

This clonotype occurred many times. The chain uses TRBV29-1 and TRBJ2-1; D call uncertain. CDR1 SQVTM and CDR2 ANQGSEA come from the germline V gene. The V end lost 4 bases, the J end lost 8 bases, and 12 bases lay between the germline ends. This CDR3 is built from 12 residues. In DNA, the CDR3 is TGCAGCGTTGGGTCGGTTCGGGATGAGCAGTTCTTC. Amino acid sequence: CSVGSVRDEQFF.